This T cell receptor beta chain was recovered during a study of blood T cell dynamics during melanoma immunotherapy. In the case of this clone: Its antigen is not known.

Each bulk PBMC sample had around 380 ng DNA loaded. The method was immunoSEQ multiplex PCR; TCRdb's version includes in-frame clones alone and lacks a portion of them. The repertoire holds almost 25,000 clones, around 85% seen once, with approximately 4.6% in the top ten. The V and J ends lost 5 bases and 2 bases respectively, with 15 bases between them. CDR3 size: 16 residues. The germline V gene encodes CDR1 SGHVS and CDR2 FNYEAQ. Study results and caveats: PBMC repertoires of eventual disease-control patients split at W3 into clonality or diversity gains.

Described time point: pre-treatment baseline. Apart from two fast progressors, RECIST 1.1 response was judged 12 weeks post-infusion. No patient had earlier systemic cancer treatment, concurrent immunosuppressants, or another active cancer. The chain joins TRBV7-6 to TRBJ1-4, with D unclear. The clonotype was recovered from a human donor with melanoma. The sequences come from blood, collected from a patient treated with checkpoint blockade. The CDR3 region is CASSPTQAGTNEKLFF. CDR3 nucleotides: TGTGCCAGCAGCCCAACACAAGCTGGGACTAATGAAAAACTGTTTTTT.